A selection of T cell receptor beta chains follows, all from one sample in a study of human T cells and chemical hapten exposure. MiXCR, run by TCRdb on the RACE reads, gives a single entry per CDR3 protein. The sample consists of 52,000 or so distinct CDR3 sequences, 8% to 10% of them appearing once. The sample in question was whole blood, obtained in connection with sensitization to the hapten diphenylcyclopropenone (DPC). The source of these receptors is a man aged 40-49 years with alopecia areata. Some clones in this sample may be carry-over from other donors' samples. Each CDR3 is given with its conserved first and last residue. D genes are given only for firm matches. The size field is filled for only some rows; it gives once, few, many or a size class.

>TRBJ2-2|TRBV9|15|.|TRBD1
CASSVAGGPYGELFF
TGTGCCAGCAGCGTAGCAGGGGGCCCTTACGGGGAGCTGTTTTTT
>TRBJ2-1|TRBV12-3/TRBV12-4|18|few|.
CASSFRDGGIRSYNEQFF
TGTGCCAGCAGTTTTCGGGATGGCGGGATCCGCTCTTACAATGAGCAGTTCTTC
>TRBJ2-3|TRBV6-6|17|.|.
CASSYSLAGRRTDTQYF
TGTGCCAGCAGTTACTCCCTCGCGGGACGGCGCACAGATACGCAGTATTTT
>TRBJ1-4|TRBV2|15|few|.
CASSELLGLREKLFF
TGTGCCAGCAGTGAACTGTTGGGGCTTCGGGAAAAACTGTTTTTT
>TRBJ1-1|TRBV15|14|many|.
CATSRDMVNTEAFF
TGTGCCACCAGCAGAGATATGGTGAACACTGAAGCTTTCTTT
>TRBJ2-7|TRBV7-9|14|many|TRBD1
CASSSRDRLYEQYF
TGTGCCAGCAGCTCACGGGACAGGCTCTACGAGCAGTACTTC
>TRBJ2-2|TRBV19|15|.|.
CASSATVLNTGELFF
TGTGCCAGTAGTGCGACAGTCCTGAACACCGGGGAGCTGTTTTTT
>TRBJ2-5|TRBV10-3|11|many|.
CAISESETQYF
TGTGCCATCAGTGAGAGTGAGACCCAGTACTTC
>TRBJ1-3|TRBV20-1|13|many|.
CSVTDRSGNTIYF
TGCAGTGTTACAGACAGATCTGGAAACACCATATATTTT
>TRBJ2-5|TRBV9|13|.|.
CASSVGTRETQYF
TGTGCCAGCAGCGTAGGTACTCGGGAGACCCAGTACTTC
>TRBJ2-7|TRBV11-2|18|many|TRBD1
CASSPLRETGTGSLGEYF
TGTGCCAGCAGTCCCCTGAGAGAAACCGGGACAGGGTCTCTGGGAGAGTACTTC
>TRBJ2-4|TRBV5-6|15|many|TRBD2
CASSFRLAGKNIQYF
TGTGCCAGCAGCTTTAGGCTAGCGGGTAAAAACATTCAGTACTTC
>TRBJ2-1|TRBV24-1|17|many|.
CATSDRQTTGSYNEQFF
TGTGCCACCAGTGATCGTCAGACAACCGGTTCCTACAATGAGCAGTTCTTC
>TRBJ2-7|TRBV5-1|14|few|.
CASSLGLPRDEQYF
TGCGCCAGCAGCTTGGGACTACCCCGAGACGAGCAGTACTTC
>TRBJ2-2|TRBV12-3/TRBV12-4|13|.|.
CASSSYNTGELFF
TGTGCCAGCAGTTCTTATAACACCGGGGAGCTGTTTTTT
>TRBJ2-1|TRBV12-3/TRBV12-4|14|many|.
CASSLDYRYNEQFF
TGTGCCAGCAGTTTGGACTACCGATACAATGAGCAGTTCTTC
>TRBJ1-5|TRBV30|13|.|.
CAWCRGSNQPQHF
TGTGCCTGGTGTAGGGGTAGCAATCAGCCCCAGCATTTT
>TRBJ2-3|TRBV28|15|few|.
CASSTLSGSTDTQYF
TGTGCCAGCAGTACCTTAAGCGGGAGCACAGATACGCAGTATTTT
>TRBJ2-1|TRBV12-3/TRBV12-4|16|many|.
CASSLRNRGRGNEQFF
TGTGCCAGCAGTTTACGGAACAGGGGGAGGGGCAATGAGCAGTTCTTC
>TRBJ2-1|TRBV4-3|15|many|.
CASSQDPAYYNEQFF
TGCGCCAGCAGCCAAGATCCAGCATACTACAATGAGCAGTTCTTC
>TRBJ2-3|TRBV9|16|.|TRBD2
CASSVVSGTFGDTQYF
TGTGCCAGCAGCGTAGTTAGCGGGACGTTCGGAGATACGCAGTATTTT
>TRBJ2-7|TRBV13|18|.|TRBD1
CASSFTGTGVMMSYEQYF
TGTGCCAGCAGCTTTACCGGGACAGGGGTGATGATGTCCTACGAGCAGTACTTC
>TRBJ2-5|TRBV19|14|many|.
CASSPRQDQETQYF
TGTGCCAGTAGTCCGCGACAGGACCAAGAGACCCAGTACTTC
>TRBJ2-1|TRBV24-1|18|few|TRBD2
CATSDLPLGTSGSHEQFF
TGTGCCACCAGTGATTTGCCCCTCGGGACTAGCGGGAGCCATGAGCAGTTCTTC
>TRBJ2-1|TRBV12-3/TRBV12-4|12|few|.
CASTTWGNEQFF
TGTGCCAGCACCACTTGGGGAAATGAGCAGTTCTTC
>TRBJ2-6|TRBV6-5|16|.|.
CASSHGIPSGANVLTF
TGTGCCAGCAGCCACGGTATCCCCTCTGGGGCCAACGTCCTGACTTTC
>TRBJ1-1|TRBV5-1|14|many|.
CASSLMDGNTEAFF
TGCGCCAGCAGCTTAATGGACGGAAACACTGAAGCTTTCTTT
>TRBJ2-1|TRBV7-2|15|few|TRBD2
CASSLDFSGKSEQFF
TGTGCCAGCAGCTTAGATTTTAGCGGGAAATCTGAGCAGTTCTTC